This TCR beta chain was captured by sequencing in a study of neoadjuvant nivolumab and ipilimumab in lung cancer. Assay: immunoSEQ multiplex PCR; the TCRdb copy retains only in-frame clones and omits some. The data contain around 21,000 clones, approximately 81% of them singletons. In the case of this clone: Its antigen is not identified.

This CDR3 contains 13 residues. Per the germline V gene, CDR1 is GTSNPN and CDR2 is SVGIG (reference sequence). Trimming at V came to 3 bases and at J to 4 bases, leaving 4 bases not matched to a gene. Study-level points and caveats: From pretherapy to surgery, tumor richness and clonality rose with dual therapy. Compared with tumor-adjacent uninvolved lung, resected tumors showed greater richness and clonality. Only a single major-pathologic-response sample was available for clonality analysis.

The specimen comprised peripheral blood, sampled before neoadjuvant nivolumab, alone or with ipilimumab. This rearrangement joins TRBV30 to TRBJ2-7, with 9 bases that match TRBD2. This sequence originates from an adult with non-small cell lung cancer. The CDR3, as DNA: TGTGCCTGGAGGACTAGCGGACTTTACGAGCAGTACTTC. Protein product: CAWRTSGLYEQYF. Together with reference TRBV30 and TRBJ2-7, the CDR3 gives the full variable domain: SQTIHQWPATLVQPVGSPLSLECTVEGTSNPNLYWYRQAAGRGLQLLFYSVGIGQISSEVPQNLSASRPQDRQFILSSKKLLLSDSGFYLCAWRTSGLYEQYFGPGTRLTVT.